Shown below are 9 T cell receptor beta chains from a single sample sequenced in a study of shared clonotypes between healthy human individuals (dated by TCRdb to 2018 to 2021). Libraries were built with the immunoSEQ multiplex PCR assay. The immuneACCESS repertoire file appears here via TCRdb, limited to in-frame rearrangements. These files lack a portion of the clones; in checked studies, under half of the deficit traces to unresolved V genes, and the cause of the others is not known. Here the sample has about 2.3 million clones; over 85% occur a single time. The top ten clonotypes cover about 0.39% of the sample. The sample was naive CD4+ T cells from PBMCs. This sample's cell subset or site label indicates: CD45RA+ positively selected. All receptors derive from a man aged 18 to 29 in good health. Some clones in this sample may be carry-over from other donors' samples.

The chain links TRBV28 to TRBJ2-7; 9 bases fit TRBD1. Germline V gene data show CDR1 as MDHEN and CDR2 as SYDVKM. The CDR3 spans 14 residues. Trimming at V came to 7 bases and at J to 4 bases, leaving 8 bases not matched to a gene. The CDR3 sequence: CASTLGTGRYEQYF. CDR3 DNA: TGTGCCAGCACCCTCGGGACAGGGCGATACGAGCAGTACTTC. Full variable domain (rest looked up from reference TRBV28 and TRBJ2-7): DVKVTQSSRYLVKRTGEKVFLECVQDMDHENMFWYRQDPGLGLRLIYFSYDVKMKEKGDIPEGYSVSREKKERFSLILESASTNQTSMYLCASTLGTGRYEQYFGPGTRLTVT.

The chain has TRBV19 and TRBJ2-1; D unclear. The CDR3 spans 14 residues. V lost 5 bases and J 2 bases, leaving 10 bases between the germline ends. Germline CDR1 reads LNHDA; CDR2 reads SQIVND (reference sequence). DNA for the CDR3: TGTGCCAGTAGTCCCCCTAAGGCCTACAATGAGCAGTTCTTC. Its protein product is CASSPPKAYNEQFF. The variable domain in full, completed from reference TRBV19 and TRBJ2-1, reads DGGITQSPKYLFRKEGQNVTLSCEQNLNHDAMYWYRQDPGQGLRLIYYSQIVNDFQKGDIAEGYSVSREKKESFPLTVTSAQKNPTAFYLCASSPPKAYNEQFFGPGTRLTVL.

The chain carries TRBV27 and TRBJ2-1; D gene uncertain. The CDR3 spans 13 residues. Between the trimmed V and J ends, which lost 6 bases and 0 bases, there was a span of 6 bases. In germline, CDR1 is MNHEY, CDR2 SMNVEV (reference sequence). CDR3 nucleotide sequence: TGTGCCAGCAGCCACGACTCCTACAATGAGCAGTTCTTC. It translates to CASSHDSYNEQFF.

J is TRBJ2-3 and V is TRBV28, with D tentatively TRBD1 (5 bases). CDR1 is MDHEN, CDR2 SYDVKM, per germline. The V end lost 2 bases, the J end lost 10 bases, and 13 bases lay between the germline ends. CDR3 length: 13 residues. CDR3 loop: CASSLRDRRAQYF. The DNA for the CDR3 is TGTGCCAGCAGTTTACGAGACAGAAGAGCGCAGTATTTT. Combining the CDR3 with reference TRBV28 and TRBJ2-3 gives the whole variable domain DVKVTQSSRYLVKRTGEKVFLECVQDMDHENMFWYRQDPGLGLRLIYFSYDVKMKEKGDIPEGYSVSREKKERFSLILESASTNQTSMYLCASSLRDRRAQYFGPGTRLTVL.

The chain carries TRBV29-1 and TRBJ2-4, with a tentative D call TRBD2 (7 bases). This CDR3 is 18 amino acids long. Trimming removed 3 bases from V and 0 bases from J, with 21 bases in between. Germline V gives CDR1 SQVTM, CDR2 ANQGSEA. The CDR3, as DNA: TGCAGCGTTGATAGCCGGGGGGCGCCGGGACTAGCCAAAAACATTCAGTACTTC. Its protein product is CSVDSRGAPGLAKNIQYF.

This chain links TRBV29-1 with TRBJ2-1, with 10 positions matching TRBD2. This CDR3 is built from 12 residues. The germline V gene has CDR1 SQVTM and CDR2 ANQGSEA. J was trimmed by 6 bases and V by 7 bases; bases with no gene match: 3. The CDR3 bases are TGCAGCGCCCCTAGCGGGAGCAATGAGCAGTTCTTC. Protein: CSAPSGSNEQFF.

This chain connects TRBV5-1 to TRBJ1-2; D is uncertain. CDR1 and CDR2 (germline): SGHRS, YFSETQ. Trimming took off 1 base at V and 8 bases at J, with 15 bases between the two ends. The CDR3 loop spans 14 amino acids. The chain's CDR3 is CASSLLTPLGGYTF. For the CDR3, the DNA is TGCGCCAGCAGCTTGTTGACACCTCTGGGGGGCTACACCTTC.

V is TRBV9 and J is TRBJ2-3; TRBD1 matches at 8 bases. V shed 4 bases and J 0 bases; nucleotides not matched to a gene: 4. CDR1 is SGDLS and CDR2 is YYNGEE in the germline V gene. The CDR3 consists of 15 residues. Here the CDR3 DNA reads TGTGCCAGCAGCACGCGGACAGGGAGCACAGATACGCAGTATTTT. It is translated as CASSTRTGSTDTQYF.

The CDR3 loop reads CASSERLLPRPLVGEQYF. The CDR3 DNA follows: TGTGCCAGCAGTGAACGTCTCCTGCCCCGACCGCTAGTGGGGGAGCAGTACTTC. J is TRBJ2-7 and V is TRBV2; unclear D gene. Trimming removed 2 bases from V and 7 bases from J, with 27 bases in between. CDR3 length equals 18 residues. CDR1 is SNHLY, CDR2 FYNNEI, per germline.